Below, 7 T cell receptor beta chains from the same sample are listed, as sequenced in a study of T cells after yellow fever vaccination. TCRdb used MiXCR to reprocess the 5' RACE reads, holding one entry per CDR3 protein. The sample yields hundreds of thousands of distinct CDR3 sequences, about 17% seen once. The material sequenced was PBMCs, taken before the yellow fever booster vaccination. The source is a man aged 18 to 35 who received the YFV17D yellow fever vaccine.

The chain recombines TRBV7-2 with TRBJ2-1; TRBD2 agrees at 10 bases. The CDR3 is 17 residues long. CDR1 SGHTA and CDR2 FQGNSA come from the germline V gene. Germline trimming cut 0 bases from V and 3 bases from J; bases unmatched to any gene: 5. The CDR3 DNA reads as TGTGCCAGCAGCTTAGCGGCTAGCGGGGGTTTCTACAATGAGCAGTTCTTC. It encodes CASSLAASGGFYNEQFF.

This clonotype occurred a few times. This chain uses TRBV7-9 with TRBJ2-3; TRBD2 is a possible D gene (5 bases). Germline values: CDR1 SEHNR, CDR2 FQNEAQ (reference sequence). The CDR3 sequence is 17 residues long. The V and J ends lost 1 base and 2 bases respectively, with 16 bases between them. CDR3 nucleotide sequence: TGTGCCAGCAGCTTAGGGAGGCTGCGAAAACACACAGATACGCAGTATTTT. Its protein is CASSLGRLRKHTDTQYF.

The rearrangement joins TRBV7-9 to TRBJ2-2, with D possibly being TRBD2 (6 bases). The V end was cut by 0 bases, the J end by 6 bases, with 8 bases between. Germline values: CDR1 SEHNR, CDR2 FQNEAQ (reference sequence). The CDR3 has 14 residues. CDR3 DNA sequence: TGTGCCAGCAGCTTAGCGTGGGGGGCCGGGGAGCTGTTTTTT. Protein sequence: CASSLAWGAGELFF.

In this sample, this clonotype turned up a few times. The gene calls are TRBV29-1 and TRBJ2-5; TRBD1 agrees at 8 bases. Germline CDR1 is SQVTM and CDR2 is ANQGSEA. With V trimmed by 6 bases and J by 7 bases, 7 bases remained unmatched. The CDR3 contains 12 residues. This chain's CDR3 is CSVEDRAVTQYF. In DNA form, the CDR3 reads TGCAGCGTCGAGGACAGGGCCGTGACCCAGTACTTC.

The chain uses TRBV6-5 and TRBJ2-5; 9 bases agree with TRBD2. The CDR3 sequence is 17 residues long. Losses at the gene ends were 2 bases for V and 1 base for J; bases not matched to a gene: 8. Per the germline V gene, CDR1 is MNHEY and CDR2 is SVGAGI. The CDR3 loop reads CASSYRLAGHIQETQYF. CDR3 nucleotides: TGTGCCAGCAGTTACAGGCTAGCGGGACACATCCAAGAGACCCAGTACTTC.

This clonotype was detected only a few times. The V and J genes are TRBV30 and TRBJ1-6; 10 bases are a match to TRBD1. Trimming removed 2 bases from V and 8 bases from J; junction bases left unmatched: 9. This CDR3 contains 16 residues. Germline V gene data show CDR1 as GTSNPN and CDR2 as SVGIG (reference sequence). CDR3 DNA sequence: TGTGCCTGGAGTCACGGACACGGGACAGGGGATTCACCCCTCCACTTT. Translating gives CAWSHGHGTGDSPLHF.

This clonotype was counted a few times. This rearrangement joins TRBV12-3 or TRBV12-4 to TRBJ2-6; no definite D call. The CDR3 runs to 13 residues. V lost 7 bases to trimming and J lost 3 bases, with 7 bases between them. This chain's CDR3 is CASTSVGANVLTF. The CDR3 DNA reads TGTGCCAGCACCTCAGTTGGGGCCAACGTCCTGACTTTC.